Each of the 8 T cell receptor beta chains below was sequenced from the same sample in a study of blood T cell repertoires in COVID-19 (dated by TCRdb to about 2020). The library was built by means of the immunoSEQ multiplex PCR assay. TCRdb retrieved this table from immuneACCESS and kept in-frame rearrangements only. Not all clones are present; in checked studies, unresolved V genes account for under half, and no reason is known for the remainder. The sample profile shows a few hundred thousand clones; roughly 87% of them were found once. Of the sample, approximately 9% is held by the ten largest clones. Sequenced sample: PBMCs or T cells enriched from blood (not recorded which). These receptors originate from a woman aged 18-35 years who had recovered from COVID-19.

The chain combines TRBV6-5 with TRBJ1-1; D uncertain. In germline, CDR1 is MNHEY, CDR2 SVGAGI. V lost 6 bases and J 5 bases, leaving 16 bases between the germline ends. This CDR3 has 14 amino acids. The CDR3 DNA sequence: TGTGCCAGCAGAGGCGCAGGCGGGAGGACTGAAGCTTTCTTT. It is translated as CASRGAGGRTEAFF.

The V and J genes are TRBV15 and TRBJ2-5, with D possibly matching TRBD2 (6 bases). V dropped 3 bases and J dropped 0 bases, with 8 bases sitting between them. CDR1 is LNHNV, CDR2 YYDKDF, per germline (reference sequence). This CDR3 region has 14 residues. This CDR3 is CATSRDYNQETQYF. The CDR3 DNA sequence: TGTGCCACCAGCAGGGACTATAACCAAGAGACCCAGTACTTC.

V gene TRBV5-1 combines with J gene TRBJ2-7; 7 positions match TRBD1. CDR3 length: 14 residues. Germline V lookup: CDR1 SGHRS, CDR2 YFSETQ. The trim removed 4 bases at V and 2 bases at J, leaving 6 bases unmatched. The DNA for the CDR3 is TGCGCCAGCAGCACAGGGGCCTACGCCTACGAGCAGTACTTC. Protein product: CASSTGAYAYEQYF.

The sample holds one count of this clone. The chain carries TRBV11-2 and TRBJ2-1; 9 bases line up with TRBD2. V shed 5 bases, J shed 12 bases, and the junction held 14 bases outside the gene matches. The CDR3 runs to 15 residues. Germline CDR1 SGHAT, CDR2 FQNNGV. The CDR3 loop reads CASSPRRGGGDRQFF. CDR3 nucleotide sequence: TGTGCCAGCAGCCCGAGGCGGGGGGGCGGGGACAGGCAGTTCTTC.

This clone occurred a few times. The rearrangement links TRBV29-1 to TRBJ2-3; 8 bases are shared with TRBD2. With 6 bases clipped from V and 4 bases from J, the junction kept 6 bases outside the gene matches. The length of the CDR3 is 13 residues. Germline-derived CDR1 and CDR2 are SQVTM and ANQGSEA. The DNA for the CDR3 is TGCAGCGTCAATCGGGGGGGGGCAGATACGCAGTATTTT. It yields the protein CSVNRGGADTQYF.

The rearrangement links TRBV29-1 to TRBJ1-1; 7 nucleotides match TRBD1. The V gene's germline CDR1 is SQVTM and CDR2 ANQGSEA. This CDR3 region has 14 residues. V lost 6 bases to trimming and J lost 4 bases; unmatched junction nucleotides: 11. The CDR3, as DNA: TGCAGCGTGGTCCGTGCAGGGGGTGGCACTGAAGCTTTCTTT. Amino acids: CSVVRAGGGTEAFF.

The V call is TRBV30, the J call TRBJ2-2; D is possibly TRBD1 (6 bases). Germline V lookup: CDR1 GTSNPN, CDR2 SVGIG (reference sequence). The CDR3 contains 15 residues. Trimming took 8 bases from V and 0 from J, leaving 16 bases between them. CDR3 amino acids: CARPGGGANTGELFF. CDR3 nucleotide sequence: TGTGCCCGGCCTGGTGGGGGCGCGAACACCGGGGAGCTGTTTTTT.

J is TRBJ1-4 and V is TRBV28, with D possibly TRBD1 on 6 matching bases. The CDR3 is 15 residues long. V was trimmed by 8 bases and J by 5 bases, leaving 18 bases between them. Germline loops: CDR1 MDHEN, CDR2 SYDVKM. CDR3 sequence reads: CASGFPGGGNEKLFF. The DNA of the CDR3 is TGTGCCAGCGGCTTCCCGGGGGGCGGAAATGAAAAACTGTTTTTT.